This TCR beta chain is drawn from a study of cytomegalovirus exposure and HLA in healthy donors. General observations from the study: In presence/absence analyses, roughly uniform sequencing depth across donors was assumed.

PCR involved 60 Vbeta and 13 Jbeta primers. The assay was immunoSEQ multiplex PCR, and TCRdb's table has in-frame clones only and misses some. The sample consists of about 100,000 clones, roughly 79% of them appearing once. As concerns this clone: The antigen remains unidentified.

Germline trimming cut 0 bases from V and 7 bases from J; bases unmatched to any gene: 6. CDR1 and CDR2 (germline): MNHEY, SVGAGI. The CDR3 has 16 amino acids. The clonotype originates from a woman aged 70-85 years in good health and CMV-seropositive. The material sequenced was PBMCs. The gene calls are TRBV6-5 and TRBJ2-4; 10 bases map to TRBD1. The DNA for the CDR3 is TGTGCCAGCAGTTACTCATCTGGACAGGGGGGGAACATTCAGTACTTC. Translating gives CASSYSSGQGGNIQYF.